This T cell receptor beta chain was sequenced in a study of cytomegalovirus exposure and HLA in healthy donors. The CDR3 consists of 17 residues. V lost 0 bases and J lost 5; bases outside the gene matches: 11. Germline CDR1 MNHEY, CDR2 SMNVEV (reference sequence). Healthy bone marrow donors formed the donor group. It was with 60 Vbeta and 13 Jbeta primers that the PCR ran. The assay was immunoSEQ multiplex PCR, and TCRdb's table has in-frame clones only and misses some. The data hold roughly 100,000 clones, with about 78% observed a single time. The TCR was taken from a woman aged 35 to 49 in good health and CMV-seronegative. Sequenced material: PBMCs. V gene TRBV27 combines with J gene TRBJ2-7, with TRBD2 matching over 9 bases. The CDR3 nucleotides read TGTGCCAGCAGTTTATCGGGTAGCGGGAGAACGAGCGACGAGCAGTACTTC. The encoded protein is CASSLSGSGRTSDEQYF.